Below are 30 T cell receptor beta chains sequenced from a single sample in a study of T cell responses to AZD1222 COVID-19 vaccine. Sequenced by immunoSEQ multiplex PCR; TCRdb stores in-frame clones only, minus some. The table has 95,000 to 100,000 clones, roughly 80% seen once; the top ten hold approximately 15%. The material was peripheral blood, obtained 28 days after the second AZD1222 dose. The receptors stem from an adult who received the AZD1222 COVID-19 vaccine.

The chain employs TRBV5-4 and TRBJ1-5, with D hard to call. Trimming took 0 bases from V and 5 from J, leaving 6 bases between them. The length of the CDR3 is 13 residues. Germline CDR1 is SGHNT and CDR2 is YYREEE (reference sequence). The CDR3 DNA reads TGTGCCAGCAGCTTGGATCTGGATCAGCCCCAGCATTTT. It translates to CASSLDLDQPQHF.

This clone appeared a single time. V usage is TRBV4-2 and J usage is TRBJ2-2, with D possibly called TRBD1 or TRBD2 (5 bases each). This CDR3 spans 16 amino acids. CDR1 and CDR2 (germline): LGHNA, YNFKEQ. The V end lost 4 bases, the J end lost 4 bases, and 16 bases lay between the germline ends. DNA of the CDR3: TGTGCCAGCAGCCTCACGCAGGGAGAACCCACCGGGGAGCTGTTTTTT. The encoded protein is CASSLTQGEPTGELFF.

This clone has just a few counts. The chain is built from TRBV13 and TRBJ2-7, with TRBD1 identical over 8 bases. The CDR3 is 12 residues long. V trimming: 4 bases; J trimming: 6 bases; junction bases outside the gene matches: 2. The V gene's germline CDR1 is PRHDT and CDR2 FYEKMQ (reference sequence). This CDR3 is CASSYDRGEQYF. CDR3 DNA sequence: TGTGCCAGCAGCTACGACAGGGGCGAGCAGTACTTC.

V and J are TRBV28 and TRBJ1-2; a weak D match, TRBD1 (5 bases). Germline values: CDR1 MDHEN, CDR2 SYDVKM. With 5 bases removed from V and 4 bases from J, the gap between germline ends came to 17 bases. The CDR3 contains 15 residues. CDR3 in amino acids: CASSSRMGEVYGYTF. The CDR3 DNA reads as TGTGCCAGCAGTAGCCGTATGGGGGAAGTCTATGGCTACACCTTC.

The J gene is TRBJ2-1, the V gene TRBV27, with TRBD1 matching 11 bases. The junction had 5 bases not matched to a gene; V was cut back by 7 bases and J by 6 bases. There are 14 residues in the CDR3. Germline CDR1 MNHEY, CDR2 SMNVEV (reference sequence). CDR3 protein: CASTTGTGGNEQFF. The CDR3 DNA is TGTGCCAGCACCACCGGGACAGGGGGCAATGAGCAGTTCTTC.

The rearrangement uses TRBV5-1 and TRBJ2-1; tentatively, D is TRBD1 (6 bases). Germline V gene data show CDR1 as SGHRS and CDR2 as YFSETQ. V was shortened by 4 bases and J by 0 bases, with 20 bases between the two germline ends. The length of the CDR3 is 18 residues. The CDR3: CASSLTARGQGSYNEQFF. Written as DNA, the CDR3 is TGCGCCAGCAGCCTGACCGCCAGGGGTCAGGGCTCCTACAATGAGCAGTTCTTC. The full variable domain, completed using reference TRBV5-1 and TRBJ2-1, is KAGVTQTPRYLIKTRGQQVTLSCSPISGHRSVSWYQQTPGQGLQFLFEYFSETQRNKGNFPGRFSGRQFSNSRSEMNVSTLELGDSALYLCASSLTARGQGSYNEQFFGPGTRLTVL.

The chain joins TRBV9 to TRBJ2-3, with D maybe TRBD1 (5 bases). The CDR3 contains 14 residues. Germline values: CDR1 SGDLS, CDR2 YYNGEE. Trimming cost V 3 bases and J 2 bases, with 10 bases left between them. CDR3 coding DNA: TGTGCCAGCAGCGCCAGGGCTTACACAGATACGCAGTATTTT. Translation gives CASSARAYTDTQYF.

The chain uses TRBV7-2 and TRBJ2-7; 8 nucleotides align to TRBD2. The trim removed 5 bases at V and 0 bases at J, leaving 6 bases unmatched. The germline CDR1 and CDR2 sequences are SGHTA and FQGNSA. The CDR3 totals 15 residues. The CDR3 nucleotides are TGTGCCAGCAGCCAACGGGGGGGAGCCTCCTACGAGCAGTACTTC. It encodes CASSQRGGASYEQYF.

The DNA of the CDR3 is TGCGCCAGCAGCCCCGTAGGGGGACGCAACACCGGGGAGCTGTTTTTT. This codes for CASSPVGGRNTGELFF. The V call is TRBV5-1, the J call TRBJ2-2; D is perhaps TRBD1 (6 bases). The V gene's germline CDR1 is SGHRS and CDR2 YFSETQ. The CDR3 length is 16 residues. Trimming took 4 bases from V and 2 from J, leaving 15 bases between them.

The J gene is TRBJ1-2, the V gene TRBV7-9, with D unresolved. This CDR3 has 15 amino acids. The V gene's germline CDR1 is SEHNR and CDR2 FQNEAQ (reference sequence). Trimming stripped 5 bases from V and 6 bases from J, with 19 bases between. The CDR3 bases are TGTGCCAGCAGCCCAGACCACATAAAAGCTAATGGCTACACCTTC. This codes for CASSPDHIKANGYTF.

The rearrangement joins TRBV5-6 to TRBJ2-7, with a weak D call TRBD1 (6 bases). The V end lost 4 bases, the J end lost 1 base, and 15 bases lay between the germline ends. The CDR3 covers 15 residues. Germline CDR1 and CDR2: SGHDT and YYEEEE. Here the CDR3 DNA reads TGTGCCAGCAGCCCTACGGACAGCATTTCCTACGAGCAGTACTTC. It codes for CASSPTDSISYEQYF.

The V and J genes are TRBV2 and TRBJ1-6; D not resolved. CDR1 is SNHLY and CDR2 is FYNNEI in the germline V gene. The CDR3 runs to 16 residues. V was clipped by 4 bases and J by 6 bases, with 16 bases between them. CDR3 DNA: TGTGCCAGCAGTGTCGGGTTGTCTCCAGTTAATTCACCCCTCCACTTT. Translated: CASSVGLSPVNSPLHF.

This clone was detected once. This chain's CDR3 is CAISLTSVGFDEQFF. Here the CDR3 DNA reads TGTGCCATCAGCCTCACTAGCGTTGGCTTCGATGAGCAGTTCTTC. The V and J genes are TRBV10-3 and TRBJ2-1; 7 bases match TRBD2. The V segment lost 6 bases and the J segment 8 bases; nucleotides outside the gene matches: 13. In germline, CDR1 is ENHRY, CDR2 SYGVKD. The CDR3 is made up of 15 amino acids.

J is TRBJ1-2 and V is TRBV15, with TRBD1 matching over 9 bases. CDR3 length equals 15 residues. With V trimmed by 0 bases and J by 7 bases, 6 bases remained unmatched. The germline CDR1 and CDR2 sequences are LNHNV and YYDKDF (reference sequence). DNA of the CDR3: TGTGCCACCAGCAGAGATACAGGGGGCCTCTCTGGCTACACCTTC. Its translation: CATSRDTGGLSGYTF.

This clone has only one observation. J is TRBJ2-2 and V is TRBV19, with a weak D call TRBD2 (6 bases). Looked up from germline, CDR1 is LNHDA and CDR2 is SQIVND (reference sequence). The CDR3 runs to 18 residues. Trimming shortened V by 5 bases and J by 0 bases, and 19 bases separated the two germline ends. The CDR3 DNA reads TGTGCCAGTAGTGCCGGGGTTGGGGGGTACTCGAACACCGGGGAGCTGTTTTTT. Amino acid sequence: CASSAGVGGYSNTGELFF.

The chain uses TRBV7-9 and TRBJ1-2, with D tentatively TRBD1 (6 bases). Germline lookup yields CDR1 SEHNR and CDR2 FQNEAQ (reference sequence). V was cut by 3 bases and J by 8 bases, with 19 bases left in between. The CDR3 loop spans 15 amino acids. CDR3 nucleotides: TGTGCCAGCAGCTTCGTTGATACAGGGATGGACGGCTACACCTTC. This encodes CASSFVDTGMDGYTF.

The CDR3 sequence: CASSQEGAGEAFF. The CDR3 region has the DNA TGTGCCAGCAGCCAAGAAGGGGCTGGTGAAGCTTTCTTT. This chain connects TRBV3-1 (or the pseudogene TRBV3-2) to TRBJ1-1, with D possibly matching TRBD1 (5 bases). Trimming stripped 0 bases from V and 7 bases from J, with 9 bases between. CDR3 size: 13 residues. Germline CDR1 LGHDT, CDR2 YNNKEL (reference sequence).

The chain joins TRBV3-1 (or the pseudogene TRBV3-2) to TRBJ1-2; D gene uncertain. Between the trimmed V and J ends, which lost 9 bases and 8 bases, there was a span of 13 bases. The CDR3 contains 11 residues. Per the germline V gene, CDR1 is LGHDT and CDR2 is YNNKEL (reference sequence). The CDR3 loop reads CASYRGGGYTF. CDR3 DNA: TGTGCCAGTTATCGTGGTGGAGGCTACACCTTC.

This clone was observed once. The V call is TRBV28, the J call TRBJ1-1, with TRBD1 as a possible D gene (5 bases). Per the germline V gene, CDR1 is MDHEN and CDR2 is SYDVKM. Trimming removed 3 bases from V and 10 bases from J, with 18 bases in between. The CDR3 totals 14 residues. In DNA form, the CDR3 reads TGTGCCAGCAGTTTTCTCAATCCGGGGCAGTCAGCTTTCTTT. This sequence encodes CASSFLNPGQSAFF.

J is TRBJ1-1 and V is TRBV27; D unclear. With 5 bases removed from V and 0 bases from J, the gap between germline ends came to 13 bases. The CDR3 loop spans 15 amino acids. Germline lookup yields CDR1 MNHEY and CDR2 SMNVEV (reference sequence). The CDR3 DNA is TGTGCCAGCAGTCTAGGCTGGGGTCTGAACACTGAAGCTTTCTTT. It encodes CASSLGWGLNTEAFF.

The CDR3 bases are TGTGCCACCAGCCCACGGGGGGCAAAGACTGAAGCTTTCTTT. Translated, it gives CATSPRGAKTEAFF. V usage is TRBV15 and J usage is TRBJ1-1; maybe TRBD1 (6 bases). The CDR3 loop spans 14 amino acids. Germline CDR1 is LNHNV and CDR2 is YYDKDF (reference sequence). Between the trimmed V and J ends, which lost 5 bases and 5 bases, there was a span of 15 bases.

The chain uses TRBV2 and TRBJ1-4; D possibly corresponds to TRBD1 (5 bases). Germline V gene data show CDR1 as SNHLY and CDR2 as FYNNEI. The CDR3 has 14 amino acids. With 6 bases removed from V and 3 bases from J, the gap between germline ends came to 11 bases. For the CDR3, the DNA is TGTGCCAGCAGCGTGGGGCCAGCTAATGAAAAACTGTTTTTT. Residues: CASSVGPANEKLFF.

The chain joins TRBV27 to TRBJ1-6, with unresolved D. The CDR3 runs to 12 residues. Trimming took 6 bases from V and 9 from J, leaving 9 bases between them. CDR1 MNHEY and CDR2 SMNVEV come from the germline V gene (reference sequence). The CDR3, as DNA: TGTGCCAGCAGCGACCCCCCTTCACCCCTCCACTTT. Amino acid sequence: CASSDPPSPLHF.

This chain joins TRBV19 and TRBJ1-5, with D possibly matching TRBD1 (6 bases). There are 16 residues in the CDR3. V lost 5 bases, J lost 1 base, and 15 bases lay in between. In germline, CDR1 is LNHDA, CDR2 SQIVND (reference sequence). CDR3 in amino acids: CASSPNRDFSNQPQHF. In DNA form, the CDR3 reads TGTGCCAGTAGTCCCAACAGGGACTTCAGCAATCAGCCCCAGCATTTT.

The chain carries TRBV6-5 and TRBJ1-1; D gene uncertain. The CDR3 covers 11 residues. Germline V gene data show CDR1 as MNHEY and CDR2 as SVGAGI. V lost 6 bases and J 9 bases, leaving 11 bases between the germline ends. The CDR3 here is CASRDTLKAFF. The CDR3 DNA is TGTGCCAGCAGAGACACGCTAAAAGCTTTCTTT.

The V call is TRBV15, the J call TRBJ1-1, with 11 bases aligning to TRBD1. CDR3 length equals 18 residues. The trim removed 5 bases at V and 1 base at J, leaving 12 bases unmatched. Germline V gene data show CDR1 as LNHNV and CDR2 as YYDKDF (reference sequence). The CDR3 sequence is CATSQSLGQGASNTEAFF. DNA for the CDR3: TGTGCCACCAGCCAAAGTCTCGGACAGGGGGCGTCGAACACTGAAGCTTTCTTT.

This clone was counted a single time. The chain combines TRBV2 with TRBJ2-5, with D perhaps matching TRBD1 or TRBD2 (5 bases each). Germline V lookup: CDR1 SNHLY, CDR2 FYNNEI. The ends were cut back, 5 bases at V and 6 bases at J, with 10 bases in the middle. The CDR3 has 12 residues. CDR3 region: CASSLRGQTQYF. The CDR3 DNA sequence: TGTGCCAGCAGTCTGAGGGGTCAGACCCAGTACTTC.

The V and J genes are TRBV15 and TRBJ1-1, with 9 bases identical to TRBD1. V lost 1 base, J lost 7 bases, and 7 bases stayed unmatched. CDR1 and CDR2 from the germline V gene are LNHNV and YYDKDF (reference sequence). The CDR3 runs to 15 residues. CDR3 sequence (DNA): TGTGCCACCAGCAGAGGGGGACAGGGAGGCGTTGAAGCTTTCTTT. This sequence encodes CATSRGGQGGVEAFF. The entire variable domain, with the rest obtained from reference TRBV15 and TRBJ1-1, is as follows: DAMVIQNPRYQVTQFGKPVTLSCSQTLNHNVMYWYQQKSSQAPKLLFHYYDKDFNNEADTPDNFQSRRPNTSFCFLDIRSPGLGDTAMYLCATSRGGQGGVEAFFGQGTRLTVV.

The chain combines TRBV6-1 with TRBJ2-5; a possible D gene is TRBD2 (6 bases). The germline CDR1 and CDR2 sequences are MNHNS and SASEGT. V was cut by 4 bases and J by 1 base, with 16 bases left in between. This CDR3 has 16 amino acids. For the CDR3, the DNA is TGTGCCAGCAGTGCTCTAGCGTCGTACCCCCAAGAGACCCAGTACTTC. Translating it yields CASSALASYPQETQYF.

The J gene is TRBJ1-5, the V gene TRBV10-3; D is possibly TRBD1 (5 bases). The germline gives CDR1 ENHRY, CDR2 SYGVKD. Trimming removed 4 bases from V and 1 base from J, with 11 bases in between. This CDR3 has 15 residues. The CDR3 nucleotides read TGTGCCATCAGTGGGGGGGGTCGGAGCAATCAGCCCCAGCATTTT. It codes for CAISGGGRSNQPQHF.